The 14 T cell receptor beta chains given below trace back to one sample, sequenced in a study of T cell responses to AZD1222 COVID-19 vaccine. Produced via immunoSEQ multiplex PCR; TCRdb's table is partial and in-frame only. The data contain some 170,000 clones, approximately 88% of them singletons. Sequenced here: peripheral blood, sampled on day 0 of AZD1222 vaccination. The receptors originated from an adult in good health.

The rearrangement joins TRBV7-9 to TRBJ1-6; a weak D match, TRBD1 (5 bases). Germline V gene sequence: CDR1 SEHNR, CDR2 FQNEAQ (reference sequence). The CDR3 spans 15 residues. Trimming left V 1 base short and J 8 bases short, with 12 bases between. Here the CDR3 DNA reads TGTGCCAGCAGCTTAGGCCCAGGGCGAGATTCACCCCTCCACTTT. Protein sequence: CASSLGPGRDSPLHF.

As regards this clone: Because the CDR3's place on the DNA is in doubt, the DNA is left out and the CDR3 is given as listed by TCRdb. The chain carries TRBV5-1 and TRBJ1-4; the DNA was not compared with TRBD1, the D call given in the table. From its first to its last residue, the CDR3 has 13 amino acids. In germline, CDR1 is SGHRS, CDR2 YFSETQ. The CDR3: CASSFALGAPNVF.

The rearrangement joins TRBV28 to TRBJ1-1; D uncertain. The CDR3 is 12 residues long. Deletions cut 6 bases from V and 4 bases from J, with 9 bases between. CDR1 and CDR2 from the germline V gene are MDHEN and SYDVKM. DNA of the CDR3: TGTGCCAGCAGCCCCCTGGTCACTGAAGCTTTCTTT. Its protein product is CASSPLVTEAFF.

There are a few counts of this clone. The CDR3 is CASTRPGGAGNTIYF. CDR3 DNA sequence: TGTGCCAGCACTCGACCAGGGGGCGCTGGAAACACCATATATTTT. V and J are TRBV28 and TRBJ1-3; 8 nucleotides match TRBD1. The CDR3 sequence is 15 residues long. Germline V lookup: CDR1 MDHEN, CDR2 SYDVKM. After removal of 7 bases from V and 2 bases from J, the junction contained 7 bases not matched to a gene.

V usage is TRBV19 and J usage is TRBJ2-7, with a tentative D call TRBD2 (5 bases). The CDR3 extends over 14 amino acids. Germline CDR1 LNHDA, CDR2 SQIVND (reference sequence). V lost 0 bases and J lost 7, with 13 bases in between. CDR3 bases: TGTGCCAGTAGTATAGACCTGGAGAGGGTGGAGCAGTACTTC. Translation: CASSIDLERVEQYF.

The chain links TRBV6-5 to TRBJ2-7, with TRBD2 matching 7 bases. Germline CDR1 is MNHEY and CDR2 is SVGAGI. Trimming cost V 5 bases and J 1 base; bases outside gene matches: 5. CDR3 length: 14 amino acids. CDR3 bases: TGTGCCAGCAGTCTCAGGGAGGGGTCCTACGAGCAGTACTTC. It translates to CASSLREGSYEQYF.

The V call is TRBV3-1 (or the pseudogene TRBV3-2), the J call TRBJ1-2; no clear D gene. This CDR3 spans 9 amino acids. V lost 5 bases and J 13 bases, leaving 8 bases between the germline ends. The V gene's germline CDR1 is LGHDT and CDR2 YNNKEL (reference sequence). The DNA of the CDR3 is TGTGCCAGCAGCGTAAAGGGCACCTTC. Translating it yields CASSVKGTF.

This clone was seen once. In DNA form, the CDR3 reads TGCGCCAGCATGGGGTCGGGAGGCCCCACAGATACGCAGTATTTT. This gives the protein CASMGSGGPTDTQYF. The chain employs TRBV5-1 and TRBJ2-3, with TRBD2 matching 7 bases. CDR3 size: 15 residues. With 6 bases clipped from V and 2 bases from J, the junction kept 9 bases outside the gene matches. The V gene's germline CDR1 is SGHRS and CDR2 YFSETQ.

The chain joins TRBV7-6 to TRBJ1-6; 8 bases agree with TRBD1. The CDR3 spans 15 residues. The ends lost 6 bases at V and 8 bases at J; junction bases unmatched: 9. Germline CDR1 and CDR2: SGHVS and FNYEAQ. The CDR3 here is CASRPDRDYDSPLHF. The CDR3 nucleotides are TGTGCCAGCAGACCGGACAGGGATTACGATTCACCCCTCCACTTT.

This clone has only one observation. This chain joins TRBV2 and TRBJ1-2; 7 nucleotides agree with TRBD1. The germline V gene encodes CDR1 SNHLY and CDR2 FYNNEI. CDR3 length equals 12 residues. The V gene end was trimmed by 11 bases and the J gene end by 2 bases; junction bases not matched to a gene: 5. The CDR3 DNA is TGTGCCCTGGGACAGACCAACTATGGCTACACCTTC. It encodes CALGQTNYGYTF.

The chain couples TRBV28 to TRBJ1-1; D is uncertain. Trimming cost V 3 bases and J 6 bases, with 14 bases left between them. Germline V lookup: CDR1 MDHEN, CDR2 SYDVKM. The length of the CDR3 is 14 residues. In DNA form, the CDR3 reads TGTGCCAGCAGTTTGAGGTCGAGGTGGGCTGAAGCTTTCTTT. This translates into CASSLRSRWAEAFF.

This clone has only one observation. This rearrangement joins TRBV5-6 to TRBJ1-2; a possible D gene is TRBD1 (6 bases). V was trimmed by 0 bases and J by 1 base, leaving 13 bases between them. This CDR3 contains 16 residues. The V gene's germline CDR1 is SGHDT and CDR2 YYEEEE. The CDR3 region has the DNA TGTGCCAGCAGCTTGGAGCAGGGGCTTTATAACTATGGCTACACCTTC. Translating gives CASSLEQGLYNYGYTF.

This sequence joins TRBV28 and TRBJ1-2, with 8 bases that match TRBD1. After removal of 3 bases from V and 4 bases from J, the junction contained 4 bases not matched to a gene. There are 14 residues in the CDR3. Per the germline V gene, CDR1 is MDHEN and CDR2 is SYDVKM. DNA of the CDR3: TGTGCCAGCAGTTTGACAGGGGATATCTATGGCTACACCTTC. This gives the protein CASSLTGDIYGYTF.

CDR3 amino acids: CATSAPGLAGGNEQFF. CDR3 coding DNA: TGTGCCACCAGTGCACCAGGACTAGCGGGAGGTAATGAGCAGTTCTTC. V usage is TRBV24-1 and J usage is TRBJ2-1; 14 bases match TRBD2. The CDR3 consists of 16 residues. Germline loops: CDR1 KGHDR, CDR2 SFDVKD. Germline trimming cut 5 bases from V and 7 bases from J; bases unmatched to any gene: 6.